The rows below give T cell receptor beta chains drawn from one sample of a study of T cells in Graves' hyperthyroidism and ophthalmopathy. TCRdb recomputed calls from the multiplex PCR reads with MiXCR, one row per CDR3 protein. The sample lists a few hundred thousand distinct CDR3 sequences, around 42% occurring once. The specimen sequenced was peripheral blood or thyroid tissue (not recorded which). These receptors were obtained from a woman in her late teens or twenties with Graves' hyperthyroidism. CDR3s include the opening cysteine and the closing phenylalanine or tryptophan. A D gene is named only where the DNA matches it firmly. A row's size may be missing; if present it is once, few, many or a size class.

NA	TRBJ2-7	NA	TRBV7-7	TGTGCCAGCAGTGACCGGTCTTTCTACGAGCAGTACTTC	CASSDRSFYEQYF
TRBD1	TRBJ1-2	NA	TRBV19	TGTGCCAGTAGAGCCGGGACAGGGTACTATGGCTACACCTTC	CASRAGTGYYGYTF
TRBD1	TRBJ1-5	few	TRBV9	TGTGCCAGCAGCCCCGGACAGGGGGTAAGGCCCCAGCATTTT	CASSPGQGVRPQHF
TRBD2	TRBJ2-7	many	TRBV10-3	TGTGCCACCAGACTAGCGGGAGTCAACGAGCAGTACTTC	CATRLAGVNEQYF
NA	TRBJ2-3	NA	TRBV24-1	TGTGCCACCAGTGATACCGGCATCAGGACAGATACGCAGTATTTT	CATSDTGIRTDTQYF
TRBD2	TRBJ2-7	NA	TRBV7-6	TGTGCCAGCAGCCCCCGGGAGGGCTACGAGCAGTACTTC	CASSPREGYEQYF
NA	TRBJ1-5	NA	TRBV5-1	TGCGCCAGCAGTTCACAGCCAAATCAGCCCCAGCATTTT	CASSSQPNQPQHF
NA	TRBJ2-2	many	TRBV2	TGTGCCAGCCTCCATGAGCCTGGCGGGGAGCTGTTTTTT	CASLHEPGGELFF
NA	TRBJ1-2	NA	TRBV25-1	TGTGCCAGCAGTGAATACGGCGAAATATATGGCTACACCTTC	CASSEYGEIYGYTF
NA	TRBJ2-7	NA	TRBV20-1	TGCAGTGCTAGACAGGCCTGGGAGCAGTACTTC	CSARQAWEQYF
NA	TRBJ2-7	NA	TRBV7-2	TGTGCCAGCAGCGGGGTGGCCTACGAGCAGTACTTC	CASSGVAYEQYF
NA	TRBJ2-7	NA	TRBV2	TGTGCCAGCAGTGAAGACGGGAACCTGAGCTCCTACGAGCAGTACTTC	CASSEDGNLSSYEQYF
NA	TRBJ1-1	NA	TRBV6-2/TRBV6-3	TGTGCCAGCAGTTATTCAGGGTCTACCACTGAAGCTTTCTTT	CASSYSGSTTEAFF
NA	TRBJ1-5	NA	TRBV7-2	TGTGCCTGCAGCTTATGGGAGACTAGCAATCAGCCCCAGCATTTT	CACSLWETSNQPQHF
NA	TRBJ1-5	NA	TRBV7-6	TGTGCCAGCAGCCGGTCTTTCGAGCATTTT	CASSRSFEHF
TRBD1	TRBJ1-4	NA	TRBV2	TGTGCCAGCACCTGGACAGGGGGGAATGAAAAACTGTTTTTT	CASTWTGGNEKLFF
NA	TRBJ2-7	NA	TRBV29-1	TGCAGCGTTGGGTCAGACTCCTACGAGCAGTACTTC	CSVGSDSYEQYF
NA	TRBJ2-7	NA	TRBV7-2	TGTGCCAGCAGGATGGGCTCCTACGAGCAGTACTTC	CASRMGSYEQYF
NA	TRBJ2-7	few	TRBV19	TGTGCCAGTAGCCATAAGGGTGGGCAGTACGAGCAGTACTTC	CASSHKGGQYEQYF
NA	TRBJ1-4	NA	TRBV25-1	TGTGCCAGCAGCTTGGGGCCGACAAGGGGTGAAAAACTGTTTTTT	CASSLGPTRGEKLFF
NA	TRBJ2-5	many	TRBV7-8	TGTGCCAGCAGCTTCACCTACAGGGTCGCAGAGACCCAGTACTTC	CASSFTYRVAETQYF
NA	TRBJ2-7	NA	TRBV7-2	TGTGCCAGCAGCTTATTCGTCTCCTACGAGCAGTACTTC	CASSLFVSYEQYF